These 28 T cell receptor beta chains were sequenced from one sample in a study of blood T cell dynamics during melanoma immunotherapy. Data came from immunoSEQ multiplex PCR; TCRdb stores just in-frame clones and leaves some out. The sample includes under 20,000 clones, roughly 84% of them seen just once. Time point of the sample: pre-treatment baseline. Source: blood, taken from a patient treated with checkpoint blockade. The source is a human donor with melanoma.

The chain joins TRBV28 to TRBJ1-5; D possibly corresponds to TRBD1 (6 bases). The CDR3 extends over 15 amino acids. From germline, CDR1 is MDHEN and CDR2 SYDVKM. Trimming removed 2 bases at V and 0 bases at J, with 8 bases between. The CDR3: CASSLLDSSNQPQHF. The CDR3 nucleotides are TGTGCCAGCAGTTTACTGGACAGTAGCAATCAGCCCCAGCATTTT.

The chain joins TRBV14 to TRBJ2-3; 7 bases agree with TRBD1. The CDR3 has 14 residues. J gave up 8 bases and V 6 bases, and 11 bases lay outside the gene matches. Germline V gene lookup returns CDR1 SGHDN and CDR2 FVKESK. As DNA, the CDR3 is TGTGCCAGCAGACGGACAGGTGGGGTCGGTACGCAGTATTTT. It yields the protein CASRRTGGVGTQYF.

V gene TRBV4-3 combines with J gene TRBJ2-7; 8 nucleotides line up with TRBD2. Germline-derived CDR1 and CDR2 are LGHNA and YSLEER. This CDR3 has 18 amino acids. J gave up 4 bases and V 0 bases, and 14 bases lay outside the gene matches. CDR3 in amino acids: CASSQEELAADIGYEQYF. In nucleotides, the CDR3 is TGCGCCAGCAGCCAAGAAGAACTAGCGGCGGACATTGGATACGAGCAGTACTTC.

Here the CDR3 reads CASSYGRLVSAPEFF. The DNA for the CDR3 is TGTGCCAGCAGTTACGGGCGACTAGTTTCCGCCCCTGAGTTCTTC. The rearrangement uses TRBV6-6 and TRBJ2-1, with D possibly TRBD2 on 6 matching bases. In germline, CDR1 is MNHNY, CDR2 SVGAGI (reference sequence). With 2 bases removed from V and 14 bases from J, the gap between germline ends came to 22 bases. This CDR3 has 15 residues.

With regard to this clone: Compared with germline, one end of the junction differs, possibly owing to a read error. The CDR3 loop is CASSFRPSGIVVF. The CDR3, as DNA: TGTGCCAGCAGCTTTCGTCCTAGCGGCATTGTGGTCTTC. The genes are TRBV7-2 and TRBJ2-1; 7 bases agree with TRBD2. CDR1 and CDR2 from the germline V gene are SGHTA and FQGNSA. The CDR3 consists of 13 residues.

The chain employs TRBV16 and TRBJ1-1, with D perhaps TRBD1 (5 bases). The length of the CDR3 is 14 residues. Germline CDR1 KGHSY, CDR2 FQNENV. The V end was cut by 1 base, the J end by 5 bases, with 11 bases between. The CDR3 coding sequence is TGTGCCAGCAGCCAATATCAGGGAGGGACTGAAGCTTTCTTT. Its translation: CASSQYQGGTEAFF.

This clone was recorded once. This sequence joins TRBV7-2 and TRBJ2-5; maybe TRBD1 (5 bases). The J call is in doubt because the DNA end fits TRBJ2-7 better. The CDR3 totals 12 residues. Germline V gene data show CDR1 as SGHTA and CDR2 as FQGNSA. The CDR3 here is CASSQGSYEQYF. CDR3 nucleotide sequence: TGTGCCAGCAGCCAGGGCTCCTACGAGCAGTACTTC.

The chain couples TRBV6-6 to TRBJ1-1; D possibly corresponds to TRBD1 (5 bases). The V gene lost 2 bases and the J gene lost 5 bases, with 12 bases spanning the gap. Germline lookup yields CDR1 MNHNY and CDR2 SVGAGI (reference sequence). The CDR3 consists of 14 residues. This CDR3 reads CASSYGGVGTEAFF. The DNA for the CDR3 is TGTGCCAGCAGTTACGGGGGGGTAGGGACTGAAGCTTTCTTT.

The genes are TRBV7-6 and TRBJ2-1; TRBD2 matches 9 bases. V lost 5 bases to trimming and J lost 7 bases; unmatched junction nucleotides: 12. Looked up from germline, CDR1 is SGHVS and CDR2 is FNYEAQ. The CDR3 consists of 16 residues. The CDR3 DNA reads as TGTGCCAGCAGCGCAAGGGAAGCTAGCGGGAATAATGAGCAGTTCTTC. Translated, it gives CASSAREASGNNEQFF.

This chain uses TRBV27 with TRBJ1-2, with D maybe TRBD1 (6 bases). The V gene's germline CDR1 is MNHEY and CDR2 SMNVEV (reference sequence). This CDR3 region has 15 residues. Trimming shortened V by 8 bases and J by 0 bases, and 16 bases separated the two germline ends. CDR3 bases: TGTGCCAGCCGAGGCCGGGACACCCCTAACTATGGCTACACCTTC. This codes for CASRGRDTPNYGYTF.

The rearrangement uses TRBV10-2 and TRBJ2-5; D perhaps matches TRBD2 (6 bases). This CDR3 has 14 amino acids. Germline values: CDR1 WSHSY, CDR2 SAAADI. Between the trimmed V and J ends, which lost 5 bases and 5 bases, there was a span of 15 bases. The CDR3, as DNA: TGCGCCAGCAGTCCGACTAGTCCCCAGGAGACCCAGTACTTC. Translating it yields CASSPTSPQETQYF.

The chain carries TRBV12-5 and TRBJ2-7; the match to TRBD2 covers 9 bases. CDR1 is LGHNT, CDR2 FRNRAP, per germline. The CDR3 extends over 15 amino acids. V lost 4 bases to trimming and J lost 3 bases; unmatched junction nucleotides: 7. In DNA form, the CDR3 reads TGTGCTAGTGGTTACCCCCCAGCGGGAGGCTACGAGCAGTACTTC. Its protein is CASGYPPAGGYEQYF.

The chain recombines TRBV5-1 with TRBJ2-5; a possible D gene is TRBD1 (5 bases). Per germline, CDR1 SGHRS and CDR2 YFSETQ. The CDR3 has 15 residues. Trimming removed 6 bases from V and 5 bases from J, with 20 bases in between. CDR3 sequence (DNA): TGCGCCAGCACCGCGCTATCCACAGGTGGGGAGACCCAGTACTTC. Translation: CASTALSTGGETQYF.

This clone showed up just a few times. The chain links TRBV30 to TRBJ1-2; no reliable D call. V lost 0 bases, J lost 9 bases, and 11 bases lay in between. The V gene's germline CDR1 is GTSNPN and CDR2 SVGIG (reference sequence). The CDR3 length is 12 residues. CDR3 sequence: CAWSVVAGRYTF. As DNA, the CDR3 is TGTGCCTGGAGTGTTGTGGCAGGACGCTACACCTTC.

V and J are TRBV5-5 and TRBJ2-1; D perhaps matches TRBD2 (5 bases). There are 15 residues in the CDR3. The germline CDR1 and CDR2 sequences are SGHKS and YYEKEE (reference sequence). The V gene lost 0 bases and the J gene lost 8 bases, with 15 bases spanning the gap. The CDR3 sequence is CASSLVVGVVHEQFF. The CDR3 nucleotides are TGTGCCAGCAGCTTGGTAGTGGGAGTAGTTCATGAGCAGTTCTTC.

The chain uses TRBV9 and TRBJ1-1, with a weak D call TRBD1 (6 bases). The V end lost 5 bases, the J end lost 1 base, and 12 bases lay between the germline ends. Germline values: CDR1 SGDLS, CDR2 YYNGEE. The CDR3 has 14 amino acids. CDR3 amino acids: CASSDTGSNTEAFF. The DNA for the CDR3 is TGTGCCAGCAGTGACACAGGGTCGAACACTGAAGCTTTCTTT.

V usage is TRBV7-8 and J usage is TRBJ2-7, with D possibly matching TRBD1 (6 bases). The CDR3 has 15 amino acids. Germline lookup yields CDR1 SGHVS and CDR2 FQNEAQ. V shed 4 bases and J shed 3 bases, with 16 bases lying between them. This CDR3 reads CASSSDIGQYYEQYF. The CDR3 bases are TGTGCCAGCAGCTCAGACATTGGACAGTACTACGAGCAGTACTTC.

The V gene is TRBV9, the J gene TRBJ2-7; 7 nucleotides line up with TRBD2. The CDR3 contains 14 residues. Germline V gives CDR1 SGDLS, CDR2 YYNGEE. Trimming took 0 bases from V and 5 from J; bases not matched to a gene: 5. The DNA of the CDR3 is TGTGCCAGCAGCGTAGAAGCTAGCGGAGACGAGCAGTACTTC. Protein product: CASSVEASGDEQYF.

The chain combines TRBV7-8 with TRBJ2-7; 8 bases align to TRBD1. The CDR3 sequence is 13 residues long. Per the germline V gene, CDR1 is SGHVS and CDR2 is FQNEAQ. With V trimmed by 10 bases and J by 3 bases, 8 bases remained unmatched. CDR3 loop: CATRTGTDYEQYF. CDR3 sequence (DNA): TGTGCCACCAGGACAGGGACGGACTACGAGCAGTACTTC.

This chain links TRBV5-1 with TRBJ2-7; TRBD1 agrees at 7 bases. V lost 1 base, J lost 2 bases, and 6 bases stayed unmatched. This CDR3 comprises 15 residues. The V gene's germline CDR1 is SGHRS and CDR2 YFSETQ. CDR3 nucleotide sequence: TGCGCCAGCAGCTTGTGGGACAGCCCTACCTACGAGCAGTACTTC. Translation gives CASSLWDSPTYEQYF. Filled out from reference TRBV5-1 and TRBJ2-7, the complete variable domain reads KAGVTQTPRYLIKTRGQQVTLSCSPISGHRSVSWYQQTPGQGLQFLFEYFSETQRNKGNFPGRFSGRQFSNSRSEMNVSTLELGDSALYLCASSLWDSPTYEQYFGPGTRLTVT.

CDR3 residues: CASSVGSTQNSPLHF. The CDR3 DNA sequence: TGTGCCAGCAGCGTAGGGTCTACACAGAATTCACCCCTCCACTTT. The J gene is TRBJ1-6, the V gene TRBV9; D uncertain. Trimming cost V 0 bases and J 7 bases, with 11 bases left between them. Germline V gene lookup returns CDR1 SGDLS and CDR2 YYNGEE. This CDR3 comprises 15 residues.

The chain carries TRBV28 and TRBJ2-5; tentative D call: TRBD2 (6 bases). The CDR3 sequence is 15 residues long. The V end was cut by 3 bases, the J end by 3 bases, with 14 bases between. CDR1 MDHEN and CDR2 SYDVKM come from the germline V gene. CDR3 DNA sequence: TGTGCCAGCAGTTTCAAGACACGGGAGAAAGAGACCCAGTACTTC. It is translated as CASSFKTREKETQYF. Based on the CDR3 plus reference TRBV28 and TRBJ2-5, the full variable domain is DVKVTQSSRYLVKRTGEKVFLECVQDMDHENMFWYRQDPGLGLRLIYFSYDVKMKEKGDIPEGYSVSREKKERFSLILESASTNQTSMYLCASSFKTREKETQYFGPGTRLLVL.

The CDR3 sequence is CASSLAHQRKDTQYF. CDR3 sequence (DNA): TGTGCCAGCAGCTTAGCGCACCAGCGGAAAGATACGCAGTATTTT. This sequence joins TRBV7-2 and TRBJ2-3; D might be TRBD2 (5 bases). V lost 0 bases and J lost 5, with 12 bases in between. Germline assignment: CDR1 SGHTA and CDR2 FQGNSA. The CDR3 is made up of 15 amino acids.

The V and J genes are TRBV18 and TRBJ1-1; no definite D call. In germline, CDR1 is KGHSH, CDR2 LQKENI. Trimming removed 8 bases from V and 3 bases from J, with 16 bases in between. The CDR3 covers 14 residues. The CDR3: CASTDALVDTEAFF. Here the CDR3 DNA reads TGTGCCAGCACCGACGCGCTAGTCGACACTGAAGCTTTCTTT.

The rearrangement joins TRBV28 to TRBJ1-2, with a tentative D call TRBD1 (5 bases). Trimming left V 1 base short and J 8 bases short, with 14 bases between. The germline V gene encodes CDR1 MDHEN and CDR2 SYDVKM. The CDR3 loop spans 14 amino acids. Here the CDR3 DNA reads TGTGCCAGCAGTTTATCCCGGACGGGGGGGGGCTACACCTTC. It codes for CASSLSRTGGGYTF.

The count of this clone is one. The rearrangement joins TRBV7-9 to TRBJ2-7; a possible D gene is TRBD1 (6 bases). Germline assignment: CDR1 SEHNR and CDR2 FQNEAQ (reference sequence). Trimming took 5 bases from V and 1 from J, leaving 12 bases between them. The CDR3 is 14 amino acids. CDR3 residues: CASSRYTGSYEQYF. In nucleotides, the CDR3 is TGTGCCAGCAGCCGTTACACAGGGTCCTACGAGCAGTACTTC.

The chain couples TRBV2 to TRBJ1-5; the D gene is possibly TRBD1 (5 bases). CDR3 length equals 14 residues. V was trimmed by 7 bases and J by 3 bases, leaving 13 bases between them. CDR1 and CDR2 from the germline V gene are SNHLY and FYNNEI. The CDR3 loop reads CASTPGPYNQPQHF. Written as DNA, the CDR3 is TGTGCCAGCACCCCGGGACCTTACAATCAGCCCCAGCATTTT.

The chain uses TRBV14 and TRBJ2-1; D gene ambiguous. Germline values: CDR1 SGHDN, CDR2 FVKESK. V shed 3 bases and J shed 6 bases, with 6 bases lying between them. This CDR3 contains 12 residues. CDR3 DNA: TGTGCCAGCAGCCACACCCCCAATGAGCAGTTCTTC. This encodes CASSHTPNEQFF. The full variable domain, its missing parts supplied by reference TRBV14 and TRBJ2-1, is EAGVTQFPSHSVIEKGQTVTLRCDPISGHDNLYWYRRVMGKEIKFLLHFVKESKQDESGMPNNRFLAERTGGTYSTLKVQPAELEDSGVYFCASSHTPNEQFFGPGTRLTVL.